These T cell receptor beta chains were read from a single sample in a study of tumor-infiltrating lymphocytes in localized non-small cell lung cancer. Method: immunoSEQ multiplex PCR; TCRdb's copy keeps in-frame clones and lacks some. The sample comprises 16,000 or so clones, under 80% of which are singletons, and approximately 6.4% rests with the top ten. The sample consisted of lung tumor tissue. These receptors were taken from a human donor with non-small cell lung cancer. CDR3s include the opening cysteine and the closing phenylalanine or tryptophan. A D gene is named only where the DNA matches it firmly. Only some rows state a clone size, as once, few, many or a class for expanded clones.

V gene	D gene	clone size	J gene	CDR3 DNA	CDR3 protein
TRBV29-1	.	.	TRBJ2-2	TGCAGCGTCCGAGGTGCTAGGGGGGTAGCGGGGGAGCTGTTTTTT	CSVRGARGVAGELFF
TRBV6-5	.	.	TRBJ2-3	TGTGCCAGCAGGCGGGGGCGGGGTGATACGCAGTATTTT	CASRRGRGDTQYF
TRBV7-2	.	.	TRBJ2-7	TGTGCCAGCAGTTTTGACAGCCATTTAGGGGAGCAGTACTTC	CASSFDSHLGEQYF
TRBV19	TRBD1	.	TRBJ2-7	TGTGCCAGTAGTACTGTGGCAGGGGGACACGAGCAGTACTTC	CASSTVAGGHEQYF
TRBV28	TRBD1	few	TRBJ2-7	TGTGCCAGCGGCCGGGACAGGGTTCAGAACGAGCAGTACTTC	CASGRDRVQNEQYF
TRBV27	.	.	TRBJ2-1	TGTGCCAGCAGTTTATTCGTTGCCAGAATGGGCTCCTACAATGAGCAGTTCTTC	CASSLFVARMGSYNEQFF
TRBV9	.	.	TRBJ2-4	TGTGCCAGCAGCCCCCCCCTCCGCGGAATTCAAAACATTCAGTACTTC	CASSPPLRGIQNIQYF
TRBV29-1	TRBD1	.	TRBJ2-7	TGCAGCTTATCCCATAACCGGGACAGTCCCTACGAGCAGTACTTC	CSLSHNRDSPYEQYF
TRBV5-1	TRBD1	.	TRBJ2-1	TGCGCCAGCAGCATGACAGGGGGTAATGAGCAGTTCTTC	CASSMTGGNEQFF
TRBV9	TRBD2	.	TRBJ2-3	TGTGCCAGCAGCGTAGCGTCTAGCGGGCGCTACACAGATACGCAGTATTTT	CASSVASSGRYTDTQYF
TRBV2	.	.	TRBJ1-6	TGTGCCAGCAGTGAAGGGGACCCTAATTCACCCCTCCACTTT	CASSEGDPNSPLHF
TRBV27	.	.	TRBJ2-7	TGTGCCAGCAGTTTAAGGCAGGGTGGCGAGCAGTACTTC	CASSLRQGGEQYF